This T cell receptor beta chain comes out of a study of T cell responses to AZD1222 COVID-19 vaccine (dated by TCRdb to the early 2020s). Background for the entire study: TCR sequencing was performed for about 250 trial participants, of whom around 200 were given two doses of AZD1222 and some 26 were given two doses of MenACWY control vaccine. Trial participants were enrolled into age subgroups of 18-55, 56-69 and 70-plus years, which contained roughly 150, 30 and 60 TCR-sequenced participants, respectively.

The sample's time point, from its label and the paper: about 28 days (+/-7) after the second vaccine dose. Because spike-specific TCR depth and breadth did not differ between the two schedules, AZD1222 recipients who got a second dose at roughly 4 weeks were pooled with those who got a second dose at roughly 12 weeks. The vaccinee samples were drawn from two UK trials, COV001 and COV002, one of which was a single-blind randomized controlled phase 2/3 trial testing AZD1222 (ChAdOx1 nCoV-19) in healthy adults. For TCRbeta chain sequencing, PBMC samples from trial participants were taken at day 0 and at day 28 after the second dose. About this clone itself: Its antigen has not been determined. Per-base quality was not reported, and no clone a single base away is much larger than it.

Study-level results and caveats: CD4 TCRs associated with the vaccine covered the entire spike protein, and the dominant responses were in regions 160-218 and 743-854. In the small 56-69-year group, the increase in depth fell short of significance, most likely because of low power. Conclusions about previously exposed vaccinees were limited because only five to seven AZD1222 recipients were SARS-CoV-2 seropositive at baseline. Because no day 14 peak-response samples were available, repertoires were characterized only after the peak T cell response. Spike-specific TCR breadth and depth rose significantly after two AZD1222 doses compared with day 0 and with MenACWY recipients. Most participants were white British and females outnumbered males, and the authors suggested that clonal diversity may have been underestimated. Reportedly, close to half of the unique spike-specific TCRs recognized epitopes lying outside the regions that are mutated in the B.1.351 and B.1.1.7 variants.

The CDR3 regions of human TCRbeta chains were analyzed by immunosequencing. The paper's processing steps were these. Repertoire TCRs were checked for matches against a reference library of SARS-CoV-2-specific TCRs that had been generated using the MIRA antigen-specificity platform. Breadth was defined as the fraction of unique TCRs that were SARS-CoV-2-associated. Depth was defined as the fraction of total T cells that were SARS-CoV-2-associated. Using the MIRA data, every spike-specific TCR was mapped to the spike region that the TCR reacted to and assigned to either a CD4 or a CD8 class. Log10-transformed breadth and depth values were compared by one-way ANOVA with Sidak's multiple comparisons tests. TCRdb provides this immuneACCESS table in a form limited to in-frame rearrangements. Some clones are lacking; in checked studies, under half of them reflect an unresolved V gene, and why the rest are absent is not known. The DNA was the basis for D and trimming; V, J and clone size are from that table. The sample table records approximately 120,000 clones; 88% of these occur just once. The top ten hold around 5% of the sample.

This sequence originates from an adult who received the AZD1222 COVID-19 vaccine. The specimen comprised peripheral blood, sampled 28 days after the second AZD1222 dose.

The DNA is as follows: TGTGCCAGCAGTTACGGACTAGCGGGTGATACGCAGTATTTT. Translated, this is CASSYGLAGDTQYF. The chain is made from TRBV6-5 and TRBJ2-3; TRBD2 matches 11 bases in the middle. CDR1 and CDR2 are read off the germline V gene as MNHEY and SVGAGI. The CDR3 runs 14 residues from the cysteine to the phenylalanine. Only the CDR3 region is kept as DNA, spanning 42 bases read in frame from base 1. V loses 2 bases at its end and J loses 6 bases; junction bases beyond the gene matches: 1.